This passage covers 8 T cell receptor beta chains from one sample sequenced in a study of CXCR3 chemokines and chemotherapy response in bladder cancer (dated by TCRdb to between 2021 and 2023). The library came from PCR. These reads were obtained on an Illumina HiSeq 2500. TCRdb trimmed public reads at Q25 via fastp, called clones via MiXCR and kept in-frame beta chains. Each CDR3 protein appears once, grouped with its most common genes and DNA. For this sample there are over 10,000 distinct CDR3 sequences; roughly 12% appear just once. The ten largest clones take up about 24% of the sample. This specimen was acquired from a patient whose treatment included neoadjuvant chemotherapy. The receptors here all came from a human donor with bladder cancer that did not respond to neoadjuvant chemotherapy.

This clonotype was observed at least ten times. V usage is TRBV6-5 and J usage is TRBJ2-1; 10 bases align to TRBD2. CDR3 length equals 15 residues. The V gene end was trimmed by 2 bases and the J gene end by 6 bases; junction bases not matched to a gene: 4. Germline CDR1 is MNHEY and CDR2 is SVGAGI. CDR3 amino acids: CASSYQRTSGNEQFF. CDR3 in DNA: TGTGCCAGCAGTTACCAACGGACTAGCGGCAATGAGCAGTTCTTC.

This clonotype has a count of ten or more. The chain links TRBV28 to TRBJ2-1; 8 bases line up with TRBD1. After removal of 5 bases from V and 0 bases from J, the junction contained 9 bases not matched to a gene. Germline-derived CDR1 and CDR2 are MDHEN and SYDVKM. CDR3 length: 17 amino acids. CDR3 nucleotide sequence: TGTGCCAGCAGTCCGCCCCGACAGGGGAGCTCCTACAATGAGCAGTTCTTC. This translates into CASSPPRQGSSYNEQFF. Combining the CDR3 with reference TRBV28 and TRBJ2-1 gives the whole variable domain DVKVTQSSRYLVKRTGEKVFLECVQDMDHENMFWYRQDPGLGLRLIYFSYDVKMKEKGDIPEGYSVSREKKERFSLILESASTNQTSMYLCASSPPRQGSSYNEQFFGPGTRLTVL.

This clonotype was seen ten or more times. The CDR3 loop is CASSLGGSPSKNIQYF. CDR3 in DNA: TGTGCCAGCAGTTTAGGAGGGTCCCCTTCCAAAAACATTCAGTACTTC. This chain joins TRBV12-3 or TRBV12-4 and TRBJ2-4, with D tentatively TRBD2 (5 bases). The CDR3 consists of 16 residues. The ends were cut back, 1 base at V and 2 bases at J, with 12 bases in the middle.

This clonotype was detected a few times. The rearrangement joins TRBV19 to TRBJ2-7; 9 bases line up with TRBD2. The CDR3 extends over 18 amino acids. Trimming took 3 bases from V and 2 from J; bases not matched to a gene: 14. Germline V lookup: CDR1 LNHDA, CDR2 SQIVND (reference sequence). This CDR3 reads CASSIQGPTSGSPYEQYF. CDR3 coding DNA: TGTGCCAGTAGTATTCAGGGCCCGACTAGCGGATCCCCCTACGAGCAGTACTTC.

This clonotype was recorded many times. V gene TRBV12-3 or TRBV12-4 combines with J gene TRBJ1-6; the D is unclear. Deletions cut 5 bases from V and 7 bases from J, with 12 bases between. This CDR3 has 14 amino acids. The CDR3 here is CASSELGRNSPLHF. Written as DNA, the CDR3 is TGTGCCAGCAGTGAACTCGGTCGGAATTCACCCCTCCACTTT.

This chain connects TRBV6-5 to TRBJ2-7; 8 positions match TRBD1. V dropped 4 bases and J dropped 5; count of bases not matched to a gene: 4. The CDR3 extends over 13 amino acids. Germline CDR1 is MNHEY and CDR2 is SVGAGI. The CDR3 DNA reads as TGTGCCAGCAGTTGCCAGGGGGCCCACGAGCAGTACTTC. Translation gives CASSCQGAHEQYF.

A note on this clonotype: A far more abundant clone sits one base away, making this likely a read error. The V call is TRBV6-2 or TRBV6-3, the J call TRBJ1-2; the D is unclear. The CDR3 is 14 residues long. CDR1 is MNHEY and CDR2 is SVGEGT in the germline V gene. As DNA, the CDR3 is TGTGCCAGCAGTCCCGTGACACGAAACTATGCCTACACCTTC. It encodes CASSPVTRNYAYTF.

This clonotype was seen at least ten times. The chain combines TRBV7-9 with TRBJ2-2; no clear D gene. The V gene lost 2 bases and the J gene lost 5 bases, with 3 bases spanning the gap. The CDR3 sequence is 12 residues long. Germline V CDR1 and CDR2: SEHNR, FQNEAQ (reference sequence). CDR3 coding DNA: TGTGCCAGCAGCTTACAAACCGGGGAGCTGTTTTTT. This encodes CASSLQTGELFF.